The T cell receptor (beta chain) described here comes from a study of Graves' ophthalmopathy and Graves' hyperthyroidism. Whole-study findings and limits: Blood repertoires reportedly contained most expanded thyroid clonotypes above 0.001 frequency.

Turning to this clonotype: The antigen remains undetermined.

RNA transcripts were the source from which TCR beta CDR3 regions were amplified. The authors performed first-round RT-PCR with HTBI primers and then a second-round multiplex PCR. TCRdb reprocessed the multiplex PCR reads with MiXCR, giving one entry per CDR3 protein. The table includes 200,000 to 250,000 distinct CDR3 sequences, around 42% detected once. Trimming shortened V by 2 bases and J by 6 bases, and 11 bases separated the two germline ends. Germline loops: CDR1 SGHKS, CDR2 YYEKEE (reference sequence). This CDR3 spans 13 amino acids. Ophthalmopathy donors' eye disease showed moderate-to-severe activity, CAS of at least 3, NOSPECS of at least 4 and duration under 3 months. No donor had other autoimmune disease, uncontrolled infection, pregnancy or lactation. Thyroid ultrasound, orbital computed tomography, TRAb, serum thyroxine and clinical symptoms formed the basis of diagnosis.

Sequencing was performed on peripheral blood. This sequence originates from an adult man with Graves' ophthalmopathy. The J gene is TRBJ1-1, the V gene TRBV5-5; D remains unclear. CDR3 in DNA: TGTGCCAGCAGCTTAGGGTCGGCAGCTGAAGCTTTCTTT. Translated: CASSLGSAAEAFF.